This record covers a single TCR beta chain. Looked up from germline, CDR1 is SGHDT and CDR2 is YYEEEE. This CDR3 comprises 17 residues. Trimming cost V 0 bases and J 6 bases, with 21 bases left between them. These data belong to a study of OX40 agonist ivuxolimab in advanced cancers. The data were produced by immunoSEQ multiplex PCR, yet TCRdb's version contains in-frame clones alone and is incomplete. The sample lists approximately 82,000 clones; approximately 85% were seen once. Sequencing was performed on CD4+ or CD8+ T cells sorted from blood, taken in a trial of the OX40 agonist ivuxolimab. The chain combines TRBV5-6 with TRBJ1-2; D is unresolved. The TCR comes from an adult with an advanced solid tumor such as melanoma, head and neck, liver or kidney cancer. The CDR3 reads CASSLVEYYMVGNGYTF. CDR3 sequence (DNA): TGTGCCAGCAGCTTGGTTGAATATTACATGGTAGGGAATGGCTACACCTTC.